The sequence of this T cell receptor (beta chain) was determined in a study of blood T cell repertoires in COVID-19. About the study: COVID-19 samples from acute and convalescent phases originated in the United States, Italy and Spain.

Sequencing used immunoSEQ multiplex PCR; TCRdb keeps in-frame clones, though not all of them. Altogether 220,000 or so clones are present, 88% being singletons, with the ten largest covering roughly 14%. This receptor was obtained from a woman in her fifties or sixties with acute COVID-19. The source material was PBMCs or T cells enriched from blood (not recorded which).

The CDR3 protein is CASSQQGGQRAYNEQFF. CDR3 bases: TGTGCCAGCAGCCAACAAGGCGGACAGAGGGCCTACAATGAGCAGTTCTTC. The J gene is TRBJ2-1, the V gene TRBV4-2, with D tentatively TRBD1 (6 bases). Germline assignment: CDR1 LGHNA and CDR2 YNFKEQ. Trimming left V 2 bases short and J 2 bases short, with 16 bases between. The CDR3 length is 17 residues.